The entry below describes one T cell receptor (beta chain). Per germline, CDR1 LNHDA and CDR2 SQIVND (reference sequence). Trimming cost V 7 bases and J 8 bases, with 23 bases left between them. The CDR3 contains 15 residues. The record originates from a study of long-term antiretroviral therapy in people with HIV. At the survey level, the v3.0 immunoSEQ assay was run. Per sample, sequencing targeted about 40,000-55,000 T-cell genomes. The repertoire was sequenced with immunoSEQ multiplex PCR; TCRdb's copy has only in-frame clones and lacks some. Of over 15,000 clones detected, 91% appear once; the ten largest clones hold 10% to 15%.

The genes are TRBV19 and TRBJ1-2; D call uncertain. The input for sequencing was unsorted PBMCs, taken 0.6 years after starting antiretroviral therapy. This sequence was found in a middle-aged woman with HIV. Written as DNA, the CDR3 is TGTGCCAGTACCCGGGGTTTGGGCCTCGGCTGGGGCTACACCTTC. Translating it yields CASTRGLGLGWGYTF.